This T cell receptor (beta chain) was captured by sequencing in a study of blood T cell repertoires in COVID-19. The germline gives CDR1 GTSNPN, CDR2 SVGIG (reference sequence). This CDR3 comprises 15 residues. Between the trimmed V and J ends, which lost 1 base and 13 bases, there was a span of 25 bases. Profiled with immunoSEQ multiplex PCR; TCRdb holds only in-frame clones, not every one. The sample shows 150,000 to 200,000 clones, about 86% of them seen only once. The sequencing sample was made of peripheral blood. This receptor was obtained from a human donor with acute or convalescent COVID-19. The donor label of this sample is uncertain. The chain uses TRBV30 and TRBJ1-1, with D perhaps matching TRBD1 (5 bases). The CDR3 DNA reads as TGTGCCTGGAGTGATCTTCGCTTCCGGCGGGGGGTGGTTTTCTTT. Residues: CAWSDLRFRRGVVFF.